What follows are 26 T cell receptor beta chains derived from one specimen sequenced in a study of cytomegalovirus exposure and HLA in healthy donors. Primers: 60 Vbeta forward and 13 Jbeta reverse. Method: immunoSEQ multiplex PCR; TCRdb's copy keeps in-frame clones and lacks some. The top ten hold around 2.8% of the sample, which has 150,000 to 200,000 clones, 77% seen once. Sequencing input: PBMCs. The receptor source for this set is a woman aged 40 to 55 in good health and CMV-seropositive.

The J gene is TRBJ1-1, the V gene TRBV6-5, with D possibly matching TRBD1 (5 bases). The length of the CDR3 is 14 residues. Germline assignment: CDR1 MNHEY and CDR2 SVGAGI. Trimming took off 3 bases at V and 10 bases at J, with 18 bases between the two ends. Here the CDR3 DNA reads TGTGCCAGCAGTTATGGTTCCAGGGACTTTCCAGCTTTCTTT. Translating gives CASSYGSRDFPAFF.

The rearrangement uses TRBV7-2 and TRBJ2-5; 10 bases line up with TRBD1. Germline V gene data show CDR1 as SGHTA and CDR2 as FQGNSA. CDR3 length: 14 amino acids. Unmatched junction bases numbered 6, after V lost 6 bases and J lost 5 bases. The CDR3 here is CASRQDRGPETQYF. CDR3 coding DNA: TGTGCCAGCAGACAAGACAGGGGGCCGGAGACCCAGTACTTC.

The V and J genes are TRBV7-8 and TRBJ1-1; D is unclear. Germline V lookup: CDR1 SGHVS, CDR2 FQNEAQ. This CDR3 is 16 amino acids long. Trimming took off 5 bases at V and 4 bases at J, with 20 bases between the two ends. CDR3 protein: CASSLSPSSASTEAFF. The CDR3 DNA is TGTGCCAGCAGCCTAAGCCCATCATCAGCGAGCACTGAAGCTTTCTTT.

CDR3 nucleotides: TGTGCCAGCAGTTTACCTAGCGGGAGGCCCACAGATACGCAGTATTTT. Its protein product is CASSLPSGRPTDTQYF. The chain recombines TRBV27 with TRBJ2-3; 11 nucleotides line up with TRBD2. Germline loops: CDR1 MNHEY, CDR2 SMNVEV (reference sequence). This CDR3 region has 16 residues. V gave up 2 bases and J gave up 2 bases; unmatched junction bases: 3.

The chain couples TRBV12-5 to TRBJ1-1, with D maybe TRBD1 (6 bases). Trimming took off 2 bases at V and 6 bases at J, with 13 bases between the two ends. The germline CDR1 and CDR2 sequences are LGHNT and FRNRAP. The CDR3 consists of 14 residues. This CDR3 reads CASGLMGAVAEAFF. In nucleotides, the CDR3 is TGTGCTAGTGGTTTGATGGGGGCTGTTGCTGAAGCTTTCTTT. Complete variable domain (other parts from reference TRBV12-5 and TRBJ1-1): DARVTQTPRHKVTEMGQEVTMRCQPILGHNTVFWYRQTMMQGLELLAYFRNRAPLDDSGMPKDRFSAEMPDATLATLKIQPSEPRDSAVYFCASGLMGAVAEAFFGQGTRLTVV.

The chain combines TRBV5-6 with TRBJ2-5; D might be TRBD2 (6 bases). This CDR3 spans 12 amino acids. Germline-derived CDR1 and CDR2 are SGHDT and YYEEEE. Between the trimmed V and J ends, which lost 4 bases and 7 bases, there was a span of 11 bases. The CDR3 nucleotides read TGTGCCAGCAGCCCGGCCGGGGGGACCCAGTACTTC. It codes for CASSPAGGTQYF.

About this clone itself: The junction departs from germline at one end; a sequencing error may be responsible. The gene calls are TRBV7-9 and TRBJ2-1; D might be TRBD2 (6 bases). Germline-derived CDR1 and CDR2 are SEHNR and FQNEAQ (reference sequence). The CDR3 runs to 12 residues. The CDR3 sequence: CASSLGGEISIF. The CDR3 DNA follows: TGTGCCAGCAGCTTAGGGGGGGAGATCTCGATCTTC.

The chain couples TRBV5-4 to TRBJ2-1; D perhaps matches TRBD2 (7 bases). The germline CDR1 and CDR2 sequences are SGHNT and YYREEE (reference sequence). Trimming shortened V by 0 bases and J by 4 bases, and 14 bases separated the two germline ends. The CDR3 is made up of 16 amino acids. The CDR3 sequence is CASSLAGGSLYNEQFF. The CDR3 DNA reads TGTGCCAGCAGCTTGGCGGGGGGCTCCCTATACAATGAGCAGTTCTTC.

The chain couples TRBV7-2 to TRBJ2-7, with 11 bases lining up with TRBD2. The CDR3 runs 15 residues. Germline-derived CDR1 and CDR2 are SGHTA and FQGNSA. After removal of 3 bases from V and 2 bases from J, the junction contained 3 bases not matched to a gene. CDR3 sequence reads: CASSFVAGGPYEQYF. The CDR3 coding sequence is TGTGCCAGCAGCTTTGTAGCGGGAGGGCCCTACGAGCAGTACTTC.

For this clone: The same CDR3 can be traced to other DNA sequences in this sample. The V and J genes are TRBV5-4 and TRBJ1-4; 9 bases fit TRBD1. This CDR3 is built from 14 residues. The germline V gene encodes CDR1 SGHNT and CDR2 YYREEE (reference sequence). The J segment lost 6 bases and the V segment lost 4 bases, leaving 4 bases of the junction unmatched. CDR3 DNA: TGTGCCAGCAGCCTCCGACAGGGGGATGAAAAACTGTTTTTT. Protein: CASSLRQGDEKLFF.

The V and J genes are TRBV6-5 and TRBJ1-3, with a possible D match to TRBD1 (6 bases). This CDR3 is built from 16 residues. The V end was cut by 0 bases, the J end by 0 bases, with 9 bases between. Germline values: CDR1 MNHEY, CDR2 SVGAGI. CDR3 in amino acids: CASSYSRGASGNTIYF. CDR3 bases: TGTGCCAGCAGTTACTCACGGGGGGCCTCTGGAAACACCATATATTTT.

This sequence joins TRBV7-2 and TRBJ2-7, with TRBD2 matching over 9 bases. The CDR3 is made up of 14 amino acids. The V and J ends lost 5 bases and 4 bases, in that order; junction bases with no gene match: 6. Per germline, CDR1 SGHTA and CDR2 FQGNSA. This CDR3 is CASSASAGGYEQYF. The CDR3, as DNA: TGTGCCAGCAGCGCCTCTGCGGGAGGGTACGAGCAGTACTTC.

The rearrangement links TRBV11-3 to TRBJ1-1; 7 positions agree with TRBD1. The junction had 6 bases not matched to a gene; V was cut back by 5 bases and J by 0 bases. Germline lookup yields CDR1 SGHNT and CDR2 YENEEA. The CDR3 length is 15 residues. DNA for the CDR3: TGTGCCAGCAGCCCCACGGACAGGTTGAACACTGAAGCTTTCTTT. The encoded protein is CASSPTDRLNTEAFF.

This chain uses TRBV6-5 with TRBJ1-1; TRBD1 is a possible D gene (6 bases). Deletions cut 2 bases from V and 1 base from J, with 11 bases between. Germline values: CDR1 MNHEY, CDR2 SVGAGI. The CDR3 has 15 residues. The CDR3 sequence is CASSYGQGGNTEAFF. CDR3 in DNA: TGTGCCAGCAGTTACGGTCAAGGGGGGAACACTGAAGCTTTCTTT.

This rearrangement joins TRBV18 to TRBJ2-1; TRBD1 aligns across 11 bases. Germline V gives CDR1 KGHSH, CDR2 LQKENI. The CDR3 is 14 residues long. The V segment lost 4 bases and the J segment 9 bases; nucleotides outside the gene matches: 5. CDR3 in DNA: TGTGCCAGCTCACAAGGACAGGGGGCGGGTGAGCAGTTCTTC. Protein sequence: CASSQGQGAGEQFF.

The chain couples TRBV5-1 to TRBJ2-2; possible D gene TRBD1, 6 bases. Germline loops: CDR1 SGHRS, CDR2 YFSETQ. V gave up 0 bases and J gave up 1 base, with 7 bases separating them. This CDR3 spans 15 amino acids. CDR3 residues: CASSLGQVNTGELFF. The CDR3 DNA sequence: TGCGCCAGCAGCTTGGGACAGGTGAACACCGGGGAGCTGTTTTTT.

This sequence joins TRBV5-1 and TRBJ2-1; 8 nucleotides agree with TRBD2. CDR1 is SGHRS and CDR2 is YFSETQ in the germline V gene. The V and J ends lost 5 bases and 6 bases, in that order; junction bases with no gene match: 13. The CDR3 consists of 16 residues. In nucleotides, the CDR3 is TGCGCCAGCAGTCCCGGGGGCGGGAGGTCTCTCAATGAGCAGTTCTTC. The encoded protein is CASSPGGGRSLNEQFF.

This clone is medium-sized within its sample. The V call is TRBV28, the J call TRBJ1-1; D possibly corresponds to TRBD1 (5 bases). The V gene's germline CDR1 is MDHEN and CDR2 SYDVKM. The CDR3 contains 16 residues. V was cut by 4 bases and J by 3 bases, with 18 bases left in between. The CDR3 is CASSSHYWGGDTEAFF. CDR3 nucleotides: TGTGCCAGCAGTTCCCACTACTGGGGGGGGGACACTGAAGCTTTCTTT.

This clone was observed a few times. The chain links TRBV28 to TRBJ1-2; 8 bases line up with TRBD1. Germline assignment: CDR1 MDHEN and CDR2 SYDVKM. V was clipped by 6 bases and J by 7 bases; unmatched bases: 7. The CDR3 covers 13 residues. CDR3 coding DNA: TGTGCCAGCAGAGCAGGACAGGGTCCTGGCTACACCTTC. Protein sequence: CASRAGQGPGYTF.

The J gene is TRBJ1-6, the V gene TRBV7-2, with a weak D call TRBD1 (5 bases). The V and J ends lost 1 base and 3 bases respectively, with 7 bases between them. The CDR3 consists of 15 residues. The germline gives CDR1 SGHTA, CDR2 FQGNSA. DNA of the CDR3: TGTGCCAGCAGCTTAGGACAGCACTATAATTCACCCCTCCACTTT. This encodes CASSLGQHYNSPLHF.

J is TRBJ2-3 and V is TRBV14; D is possibly TRBD2 (6 bases). The CDR3 extends over 14 amino acids. Germline CDR1 reads SGHDN; CDR2 reads FVKESK. The germline V and J ends were trimmed by 4 bases and 0 bases, with 8 bases remaining between them. The CDR3 coding sequence is TGTGCCAGCAGCCTCGGGGGTAGCACAGATACGCAGTATTTT. This gives the protein CASSLGGSTDTQYF.

This clone was seen only a few times. The chain employs TRBV4-1 and TRBJ1-1; no clear D. Trimming removed 0 bases from V and 4 bases from J, with 9 bases in between. CDR3 length: 14 amino acids. Per the germline V gene, CDR1 is MGHRA and CDR2 is YSYEKL. CDR3 DNA sequence: TGCGCCAGCAGCCAAGAGGCGGGGTTCACTGAAGCTTTCTTT. Translated, it gives CASSQEAGFTEAFF.

V usage is TRBV23-1 and J usage is TRBJ1-5; D unresolved. Being an ORF, TRBV23-1 has a function that is uncertain. This CDR3 comprises 14 residues. V lost 2 bases, J lost 9 bases, and 14 bases lay in between. DNA for the CDR3: TGCGCCAGCAGTCAAATCGACCAGCCGGGGCCCCAGCATTTT. As protein: CASSQIDQPGPQHF.

The rearrangement links TRBV9 to TRBJ2-1; 10 bases are a match to TRBD2. The J segment lost 6 bases and the V segment lost 0 bases, leaving 0 bases of the junction unmatched. The CDR3 loop spans 14 amino acids. In germline, CDR1 is SGDLS, CDR2 YYNGEE. This chain's CDR3 is CASSVASGSNEQFF. CDR3 coding DNA: TGTGCCAGCAGCGTAGCTAGCGGGAGCAATGAGCAGTTCTTC.

To note about this clone: A junction boundary mismatches the germline segment, possibly from a read error. J is TRBJ1-6 and V is TRBV7-2, with TRBD1 identical over 8 bases. CDR3 size: 14 residues. CDR1 and CDR2 (germline): SGHTA, FQGNSA. The CDR3 loop is CAGSSRDRSSPLHF. As DNA, the CDR3 is TGTGCCGGCAGCTCTCGGGACAGGTCTTCACCCCTCCACTTT.

The V call is TRBV5-1, the J call TRBJ1-1; weak D call: TRBD1 (5 bases). Germline V gene lookup returns CDR1 SGHRS and CDR2 YFSETQ. Between the trimmed V and J ends, which lost 4 bases and 7 bases, there was a span of 20 bases. CDR3 length: 15 amino acids. The CDR3 sequence: CASSPLRAEQGEAFF. The CDR3 region has the DNA TGCGCCAGCAGCCCTCTTCGGGCGGAGCAGGGTGAAGCTTTCTTT.